What follows is one T cell receptor beta chain and its context. Its specificity is not known. Method: immunoSEQ multiplex PCR; TCRdb's copy keeps in-frame clones and lacks some. The repertoire includes about 99,000 clones, about 81% of them detected once, and approximately 2.9% sits in the top ten. Unstimulated PBMCs were sorted into CD3+CD4+ and CD3+CD8+ populations. The V and J ends lost 4 bases and 0 bases respectively, with 7 bases between them. The CDR3 totals 15 residues. Germline V gives CDR1 LNHDA, CDR2 SQIVND (reference sequence). This record comes from a study of T cell clones after liver transplantation. Study-wide background: TCRbeta sequencing after a pre-transplant mixed lymphocyte reaction identified graft-donor-reactive clones, later tracked in post-transplant blood. Third-party-reactive TCRbeta sequences from pre-transplant mixed lymphocyte reactions served as antigen-independent comparators.

Study-level points and caveats: The donor-reactive repertoire was only partly measurable in two subjects, lacking donor cells.

The chain uses TRBV19 and TRBJ2-6, with D unclear. Sequenced material: CD4+ T cells from blood, taken around 49 months after liver transplant. The TCR comes from a human patient who received a liver transplant. Part of the T cell pool may stem from the graft donor. The CDR3 region is CASSNGRSGANVLTF. As DNA, the CDR3 is TGTGCCAGTAGTAATGGACGCTCTGGGGCCAACGTCCTGACTTTC. Supplemented by reference TRBV19 and TRBJ2-6, the full variable domain reads DGGITQSPKYLFRKEGQNVTLSCEQNLNHDAMYWYRQDPGQGLRLIYYSQIVNDFQKGDIAEGYSVSREKKESFPLTVTSAQKNPTAFYLCASSNGRSGANVLTFGAGSRLTVL.